Listed below are T cell receptor beta chains from one sample, sequenced in a study of T-cell reconstitution after alpha-beta-depleted transplantation in children. TCRdb used MiXCR to reprocess the PCR reads, holding one entry per CDR3 protein. The data show about 200,000 distinct CDR3 sequences, around 7% seen once. This specimen was PBMCs, taken before TCRalphabeta/CD19-depleted stem cell transplant. The receptors here all came from a boy between 2 and 15 years old with acute lymphoblastic leukemia, due to receive a stem cell transplant. Both conserved end residues are part of each CDR3. Each record gives: J gene, V gene, clone size, D gene, CDR3 DNA, CDR3 protein. D genes are given only for firm matches. Expanded clones get a size class; other rows say once, few or many, or leave the size out.

>TRBJ2-5|TRBV14|many|NA
TGTGCCAGCAGCCAAGGTCCAGGGGATGAAGAGACCCAGTACTTC
CASSQGPGDEETQYF
>TRBJ1-1|TRBV12-3/TRBV12-4|few|TRBD1
TGTGCCAGCAGTTTACAGGGACAGGCCACTGAAGCTTTCTTT
CASSLQGQATEAFF
>TRBJ1-1|TRBV7-9|NA|TRBD1
TGTGCCAGCAGCCCCGGGACAGGGAAAGGAGCTTTCTTT
CASSPGTGKGAFF
>TRBJ2-7|TRBV2|NA|NA
TGTGCCAGCAGGGGGATGGGGCGGGGGCCCCCCTACGAGCAGTACTTC
CASRGMGRGPPYEQYF
>TRBJ1-5|TRBV28|many|TRBD1
TGTGCCAGCAGTTTATGGGACAGGGGGCATGAACAGCCCCAGCATTTT
CASSLWDRGHEQPQHF
>TRBJ2-3|TRBV2|many|NA
TGTGCCAGCAGTGCTCGGCTAGCAGCAGATACGCAGTATTTT
CASSARLAADTQYF
>TRBJ2-7|TRBV3-1|NA|NA
TGTGCCAGCAGCCAAGATAAGAGCTCCCGGGACGAGCAGTACTTC
CASSQDKSSRDEQYF
>TRBJ2-1|TRBV18|many|TRBD2
TGTGCCAGCTCGCGACTAGCGCAGGTCGATGAGCAGTTCTTC
CASSRLAQVDEQFF
>TRBJ1-1|TRBV6-1|many|NA
TGTGCCAGCAGTGCCACTGATTCCGCAACTGAAGCTTTCTTT
CASSATDSATEAFF
>TRBJ2-2|TRBV9|many|NA
TGTGCCAGCAGCGTAGTGGGGATCCATGGCGGGGAGCTGTTTTTT
CASSVVGIHGGELFF